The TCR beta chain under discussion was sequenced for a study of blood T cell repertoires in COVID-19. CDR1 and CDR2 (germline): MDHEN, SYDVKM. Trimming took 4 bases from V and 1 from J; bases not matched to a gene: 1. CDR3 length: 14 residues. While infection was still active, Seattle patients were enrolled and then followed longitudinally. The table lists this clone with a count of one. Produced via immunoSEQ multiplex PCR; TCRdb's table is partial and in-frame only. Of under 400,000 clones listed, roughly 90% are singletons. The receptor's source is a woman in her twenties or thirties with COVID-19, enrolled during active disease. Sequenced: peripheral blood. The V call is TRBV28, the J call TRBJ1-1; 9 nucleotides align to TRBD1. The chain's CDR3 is CASSYRGPNTEAFF. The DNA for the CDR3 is TGTGCCAGCAGTTACAGGGGGCCGAACACTGAAGCTTTCTTT.